This TCR beta chain was sequenced during a study of blood T cell repertoires in COVID-19. About the study: Italy, Spain and the United States were the sources of the convalescent and acute COVID-19 samples. T cells, B-cell-depleted T cells, or PBMCs provided the cDNA or gDNA that served as material.

Original processing notes: Using reference gene primer amplification, nucleated cell counts were estimated. Assay used: immunoSEQ multiplex PCR; TCRdb lists only in-frame clones, some missing. V and J calls plus clone size are reproduced from that table; the DNA served to infer D and trimming. The profile shows 310,000 or so clones, roughly 90% of them singletons. The origin of this receptor is a woman in her fifties or sixties with active or convalescent COVID-19. Sample: peripheral blood.

In DNA, the CDR3 is TGTGCCAGCAGCTTAGATAAGGCTAGGGCGGGTGGTGAGCAGTTCTTC. Translating it yields CASSLDKARAGGEQFF. V and J are TRBV11-2 and TRBJ2-1, with D possibly being TRBD2 (5 bases). With 0 bases removed from V and 9 bases from J, the gap between germline ends came to 18 bases. CDR1 and CDR2 (germline): SGHAT, FQNNGV. The length of the CDR3 is 16 residues.